At least ten counts were recorded for the clone carrying this TCR beta chain. Its target is not known. Treatment reported: roughly 11-day PBMC culture with coronavirus spike peptide pools or control peptides (ViraFEST assay). ViraFEST used peptide pools to expand antigen-specific T cells, then sequenced TCRs. CD4+ T cells that had been cultured provided DNA sequenced with the Oncomine TCR Beta short-read assay. Using its own MiXCR run on the PCR reads, TCRdb lists one record per CDR3 protein. The sample holds several thousand distinct CDR3 sequences, 20% to 25% seen once. The data are from a study of vaccination and CD4 T cells after COVID-19. This CDR3 region has 15 residues. The germline V gene encodes CDR1 MNHEY and CDR2 SVGAGI. With 0 bases removed from V and 4 bases from J, the gap between germline ends came to 12 bases.

This chain links TRBV6-5 with TRBJ1-2; D possibly corresponds to TRBD1 (6 bases). This material consisted of CD4+ T cells from blood, cultured in vitro, taken after SARS-CoV-2 vaccination. The TCR was taken from a human donor who had recovered from COVID-19. The DNA for the CDR3 is TGTGCCAGCAGTTACTCCGGGAGGGGGGTCTATGGCTACACCTTC. It codes for CASSYSGRGVYGYTF.